The rows below give T cell receptor beta chains drawn from one sample of a study of CD8+ T cells in alopecia areata. The method was immunoSEQ multiplex PCR; TCRdb's version includes in-frame clones alone and lacks a portion of them. The sample has over 70,000 clones; approximately 66% are singletons. The starting material was CD8+ T cells sorted from blood, obtained at week 24, from a patient treated with tofacitinib. These receptors all come from a human donor with alopecia areata. CDR3s include the opening cysteine and the closing phenylalanine or tryptophan.

j_call v_call cdr3_aa
TRBJ1-5 TRBV27 CASSRIAGSGQPQHF
TRBJ1-1 TRBV29-1 CSVEPPGNTEAFF
TRBJ1-5 TRBV30 CAWSEGGNQPQHF
TRBJ2-1 TRBV2 CASSVSRVPRRYNEQFF
TRBJ2-7 TRBV27 CASKLTSSYEQYF
TRBJ2-5 TRBV4-3 CASSQGGDYPGGQYF
TRBJ2-5 TRBV5-1 CASSSRVEDAVGETQYF
TRBJ2-5 TRBV28 CASTPSGIWETQYF
TRBJ2-1 TRBV5-4 CASSFSGPEQFF
TRBJ2-3 TRBV10-3 CAIRGGQLTDTQYF